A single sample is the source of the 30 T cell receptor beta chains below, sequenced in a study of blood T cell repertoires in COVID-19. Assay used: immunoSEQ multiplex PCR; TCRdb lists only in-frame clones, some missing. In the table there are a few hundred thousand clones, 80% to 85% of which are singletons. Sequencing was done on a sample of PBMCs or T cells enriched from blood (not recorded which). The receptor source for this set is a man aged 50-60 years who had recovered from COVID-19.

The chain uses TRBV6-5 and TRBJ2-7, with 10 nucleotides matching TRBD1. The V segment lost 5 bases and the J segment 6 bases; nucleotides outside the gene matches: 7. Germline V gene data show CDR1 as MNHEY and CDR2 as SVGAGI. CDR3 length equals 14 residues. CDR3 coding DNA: TGTGCCAGCAGTAGGGGGACAGGGGAGAGCGAGCAGTACTTC. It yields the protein CASSRGTGESEQYF.

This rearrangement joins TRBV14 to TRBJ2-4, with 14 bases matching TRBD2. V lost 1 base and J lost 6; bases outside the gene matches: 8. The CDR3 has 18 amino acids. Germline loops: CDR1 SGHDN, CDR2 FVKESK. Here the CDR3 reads CASSQGRGLAGEVNIQYF. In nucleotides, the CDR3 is TGTGCCAGCAGCCAAGGGAGGGGACTAGCGGGAGAGGTAAACATTCAGTACTTC.

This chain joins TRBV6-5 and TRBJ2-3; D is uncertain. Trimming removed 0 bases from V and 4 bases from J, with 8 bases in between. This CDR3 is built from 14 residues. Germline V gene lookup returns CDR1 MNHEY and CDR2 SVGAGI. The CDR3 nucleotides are TGTGCCAGCAGTTACTCGATCTCGGCAGATACGCAGTATTTT. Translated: CASSYSISADTQYF.

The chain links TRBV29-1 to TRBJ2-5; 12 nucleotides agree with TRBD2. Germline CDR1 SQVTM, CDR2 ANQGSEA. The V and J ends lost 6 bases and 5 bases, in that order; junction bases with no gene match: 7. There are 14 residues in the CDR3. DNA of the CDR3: TGCAGCGTCCTACTAGCGGGAGGTAGGGAGACCCAGTACTTC. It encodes CSVLLAGGRETQYF.

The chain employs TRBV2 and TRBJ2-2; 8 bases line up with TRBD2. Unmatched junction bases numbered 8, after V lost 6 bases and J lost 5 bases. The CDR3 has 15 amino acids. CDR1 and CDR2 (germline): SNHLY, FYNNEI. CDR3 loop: CASSGGALSTGELFF. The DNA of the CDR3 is TGTGCCAGCAGCGGGGGGGCACTGTCGACCGGGGAGCTGTTTTTT.

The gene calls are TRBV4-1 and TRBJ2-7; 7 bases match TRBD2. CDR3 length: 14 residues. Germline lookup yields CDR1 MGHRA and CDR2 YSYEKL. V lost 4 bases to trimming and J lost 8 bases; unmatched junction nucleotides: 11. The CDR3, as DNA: TGCGCCAGCAGCCCTCGCCTGGCGGGAGAACAGCAGTACTTC. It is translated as CASSPRLAGEQQYF.

CDR3 bases: TGTGCCAGCAGCCCCCGGACAGACCATGGCTACACCTTC. Residues: CASSPRTDHGYTF. V is TRBV9 and J is TRBJ1-2; TRBD1 is a possible D gene (6 bases). The CDR3 covers 13 residues. Germline assignment: CDR1 SGDLS and CDR2 YYNGEE. V lost 4 bases and J 6 bases, leaving 13 bases between the germline ends.

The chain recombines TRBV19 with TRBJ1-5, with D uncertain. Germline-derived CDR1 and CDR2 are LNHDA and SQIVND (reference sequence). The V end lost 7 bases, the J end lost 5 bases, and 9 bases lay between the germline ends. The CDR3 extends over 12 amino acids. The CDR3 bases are TGTGCCAGTAATTCGGGGTATCAGCCCCAGCATTTT. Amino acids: CASNSGYQPQHF.

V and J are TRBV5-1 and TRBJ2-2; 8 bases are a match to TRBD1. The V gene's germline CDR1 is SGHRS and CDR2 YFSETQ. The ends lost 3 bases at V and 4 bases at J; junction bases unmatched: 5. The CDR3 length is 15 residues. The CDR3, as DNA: TGCGCCAGCAGCTCTGACAGGGGCGGCACCGGGGAGCTGTTTTTT. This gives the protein CASSSDRGGTGELFF.

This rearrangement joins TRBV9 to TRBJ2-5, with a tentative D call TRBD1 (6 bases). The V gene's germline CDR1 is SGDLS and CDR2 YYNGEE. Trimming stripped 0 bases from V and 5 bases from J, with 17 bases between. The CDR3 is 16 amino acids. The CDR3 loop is CASSVVQGGFGETQYF. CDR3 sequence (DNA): TGTGCCAGCAGCGTAGTACAAGGGGGTTTCGGGGAGACCCAGTACTTC.

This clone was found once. CDR3 sequence (DNA): TGTGCCAGCAGCCATCGAGCGGGAGGGCGGGAGACCCAGTACTTC. As protein: CASSHRAGGRETQYF. V and J are TRBV3-1 (or the pseudogene TRBV3-2) and TRBJ2-5, with 10 bases identical to TRBD2. CDR1 is LGHDT and CDR2 is YNNKEL in the germline V gene (reference sequence). V trimming: 3 bases; J trimming: 5 bases; junction bases outside the gene matches: 6. The CDR3 has 15 amino acids.

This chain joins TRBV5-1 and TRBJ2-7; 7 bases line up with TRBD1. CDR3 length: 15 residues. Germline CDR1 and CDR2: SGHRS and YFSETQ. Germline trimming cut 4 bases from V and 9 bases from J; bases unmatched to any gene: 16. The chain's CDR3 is CASSPGTVPLSRQYF. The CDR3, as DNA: TGCGCCAGCAGCCCGGGGACAGTGCCTCTCTCCCGGCAGTACTTC.

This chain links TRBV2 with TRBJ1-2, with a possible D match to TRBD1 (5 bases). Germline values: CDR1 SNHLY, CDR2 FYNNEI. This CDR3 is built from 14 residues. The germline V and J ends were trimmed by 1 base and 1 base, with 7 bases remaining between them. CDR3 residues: CASSEDRHNYGYTF. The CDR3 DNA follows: TGTGCCAGCAGTGAAGACAGGCATAACTATGGCTACACCTTC.

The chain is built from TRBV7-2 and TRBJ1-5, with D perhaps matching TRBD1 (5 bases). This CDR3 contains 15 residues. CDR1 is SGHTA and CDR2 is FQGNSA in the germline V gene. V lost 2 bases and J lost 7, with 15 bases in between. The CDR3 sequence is CASSLLNIGEQPQHF. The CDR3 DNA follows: TGTGCCAGCAGCTTATTAAATATAGGGGAACAGCCCCAGCATTTT.

The CDR3 spells CASRSSGWPYEQYF. Written as DNA, the CDR3 is TGTGCCAGCCGCTCCTCCGGGTGGCCTTACGAGCAGTACTTC. V and J are TRBV7-2 and TRBJ2-7, with D hard to call. The CDR3 sequence is 14 residues long. Germline loops: CDR1 SGHTA, CDR2 FQGNSA. V lost 8 bases to trimming and J lost 4 bases, with 18 bases between them.

CDR3 DNA: TGTGCCAGCAGCCTACTAACCGGCAGCTCTTCCTCCCCAGATACGCAGTATTTT. It encodes CASSLLTGSSSSPDTQYF. The V gene is TRBV28, the J gene TRBJ2-3; D is unresolved. The V end lost 6 bases, the J end lost 4 bases, and 26 bases lay between the germline ends. The germline V gene encodes CDR1 MDHEN and CDR2 SYDVKM. The CDR3 totals 18 residues.

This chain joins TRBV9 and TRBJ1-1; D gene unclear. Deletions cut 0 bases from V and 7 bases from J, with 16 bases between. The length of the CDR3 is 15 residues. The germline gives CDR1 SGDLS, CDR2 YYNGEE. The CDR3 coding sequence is TGTGCCAGCAGCGTAGGGGCCACCGGTCAGATTGAAGCTTTCTTT. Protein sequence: CASSVGATGQIEAFF.

CDR3 region: CASSQKSTSEERPIWTGELFF. CDR3 nucleotide sequence: TGTGCCAGCAGCCAAAAATCCACTAGCGAAGAGCGGCCTATATGGACCGGGGAGCTGTTTTTT. This sequence joins TRBV3-1 (or the pseudogene TRBV3-2) and TRBJ2-2, with 7 bases fitting TRBD2. Trimming cost V 2 bases and J 5 bases; bases outside gene matches: 23. This CDR3 contains 21 residues. Germline CDR1 is LGHDT and CDR2 is YNNKEL (reference sequence).

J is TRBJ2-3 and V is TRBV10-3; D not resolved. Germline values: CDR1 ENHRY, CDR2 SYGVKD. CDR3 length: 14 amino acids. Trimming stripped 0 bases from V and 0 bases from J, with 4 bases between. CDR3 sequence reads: CAISESTSTDTQYF. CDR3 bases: TGTGCCATCAGTGAGTCAACTAGCACAGATACGCAGTATTTT.

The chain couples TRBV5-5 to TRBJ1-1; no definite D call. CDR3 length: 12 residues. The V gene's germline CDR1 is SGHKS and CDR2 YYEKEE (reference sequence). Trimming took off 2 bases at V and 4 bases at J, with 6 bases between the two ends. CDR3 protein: CASSLWATEAFF. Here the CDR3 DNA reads TGTGCCAGCAGCTTATGGGCCACTGAAGCTTTCTTT.

Here the CDR3 DNA reads TGTGCCAGCAGTAAGTGGGACAACTACGAGCAGTACTTC. As protein: CASSKWDNYEQYF. V usage is TRBV27 and J usage is TRBJ2-7; D is perhaps TRBD1 (6 bases). Trimming shortened V by 5 bases and J by 3 bases, and 11 bases separated the two germline ends. The CDR3 is 13 residues long. CDR1 and CDR2 (germline): MNHEY, SMNVEV (reference sequence).

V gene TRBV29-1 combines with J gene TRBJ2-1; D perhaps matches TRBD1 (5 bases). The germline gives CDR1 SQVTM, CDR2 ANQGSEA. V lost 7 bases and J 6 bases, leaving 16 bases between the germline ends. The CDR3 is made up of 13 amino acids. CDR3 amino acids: CSASEDRVNEQFF. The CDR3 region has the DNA TGCAGCGCCTCCGAAGACAGAGTCAATGAGCAGTTCTTC.

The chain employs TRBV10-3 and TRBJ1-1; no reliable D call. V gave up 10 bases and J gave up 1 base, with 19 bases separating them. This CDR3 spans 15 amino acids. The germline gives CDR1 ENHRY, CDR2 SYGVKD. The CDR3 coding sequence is TGTGCCACCGACTTTGAGCCCAAGCGGAACACTGAAGCTTTCTTT. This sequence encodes CATDFEPKRNTEAFF.

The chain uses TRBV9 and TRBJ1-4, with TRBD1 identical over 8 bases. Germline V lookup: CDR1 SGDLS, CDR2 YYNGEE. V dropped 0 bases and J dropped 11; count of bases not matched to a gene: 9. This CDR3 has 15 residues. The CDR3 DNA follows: TGTGCCAGCAGCGTAGGTGGTCAGGGGGCTTGGAAACTGTTTTTT. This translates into CASSVGGQGAWKLFF.

The CDR3 loop is CAFTPRDKAYNSPLHF. CDR3 bases: TGTGCCTTTACTCCCCGGGATAAGGCCTATAATTCACCCCTCCACTTT. This chain uses TRBV30 with TRBJ1-6, with no clear D. CDR1 is GTSNPN, CDR2 SVGIG, per germline (reference sequence). Trimming pared 7 bases from V and 2 bases from J, leaving 18 bases between. The CDR3 runs to 16 residues. Complete variable domain (other parts from reference TRBV30 and TRBJ1-6): SQTIHQWPATLVQPVGSPLSLECTVEGTSNPNLYWYRQAAGRGLQLLFYSVGIGQISSEVPQNLSASRPQDRQFILSSKKLLLSDSGFYLCAFTPRDKAYNSPLHFGNGTRLTVT.

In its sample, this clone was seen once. CDR3 residues: CASTLLPLAVDSYEQYF. CDR3 sequence (DNA): TGTGCCAGCACCCTTCTGCCCCTAGCGGTCGACTCCTACGAGCAGTACTTC. This chain joins TRBV21-1 and TRBJ2-7; the table calls TRBD2, which could not be checked here. TRBV21-1 is reported as a pseudogene. This CDR3 region has 17 residues.

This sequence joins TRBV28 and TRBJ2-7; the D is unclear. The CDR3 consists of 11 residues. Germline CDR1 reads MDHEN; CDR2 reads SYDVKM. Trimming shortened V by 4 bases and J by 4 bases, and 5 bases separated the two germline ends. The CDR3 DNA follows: TGTGCCAGCAGTTCGCGATACGAGCAGTACTTC. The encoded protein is CASSSRYEQYF.

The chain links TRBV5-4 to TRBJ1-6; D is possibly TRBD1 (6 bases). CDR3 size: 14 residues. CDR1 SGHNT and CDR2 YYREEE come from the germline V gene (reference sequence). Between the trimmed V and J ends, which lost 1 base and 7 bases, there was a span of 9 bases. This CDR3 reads CASSLTGRNSPLHF. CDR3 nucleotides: TGTGCCAGCAGCTTGACAGGGCGAAATTCACCCCTCCACTTT.

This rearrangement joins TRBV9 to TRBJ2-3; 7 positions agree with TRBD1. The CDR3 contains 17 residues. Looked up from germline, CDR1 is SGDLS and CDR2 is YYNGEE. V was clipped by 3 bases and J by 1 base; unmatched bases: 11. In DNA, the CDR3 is TGTGCCAGCAGCGGATCACTCCCGGGACAGCGCACAGATACGCAGTATTTT. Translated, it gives CASSGSLPGQRTDTQYF. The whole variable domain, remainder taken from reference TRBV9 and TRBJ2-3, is DSGVTQTPKHLITATGQRVTLRCSPRSGDLSVYWYQQSLDQGLQFLIQYYNGEERAKGNILERFSAQQFPDLHSELNLSSLELGDSALYFCASSGSLPGQRTDTQYFGPGTRLTVL.

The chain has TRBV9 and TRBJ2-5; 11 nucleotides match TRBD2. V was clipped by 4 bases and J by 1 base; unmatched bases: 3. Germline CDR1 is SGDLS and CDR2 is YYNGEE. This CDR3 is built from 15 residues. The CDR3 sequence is CASSKLAGGQETQYF. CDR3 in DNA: TGTGCCAGCAGCAAGCTAGCGGGGGGCCAAGAGACCCAGTACTTC.